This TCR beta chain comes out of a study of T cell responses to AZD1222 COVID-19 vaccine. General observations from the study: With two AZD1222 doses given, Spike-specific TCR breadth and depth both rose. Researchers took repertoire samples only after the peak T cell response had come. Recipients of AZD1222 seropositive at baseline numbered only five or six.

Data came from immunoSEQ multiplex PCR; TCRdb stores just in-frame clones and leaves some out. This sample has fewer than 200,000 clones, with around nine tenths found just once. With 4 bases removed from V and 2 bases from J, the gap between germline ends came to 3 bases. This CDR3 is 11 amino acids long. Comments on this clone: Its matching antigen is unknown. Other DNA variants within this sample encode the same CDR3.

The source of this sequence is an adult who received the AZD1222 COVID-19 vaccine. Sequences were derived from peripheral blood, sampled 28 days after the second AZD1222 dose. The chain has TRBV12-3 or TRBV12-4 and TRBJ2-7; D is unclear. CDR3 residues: CASSSPYEQYF. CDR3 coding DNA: TGTGCCAGCAGTTCCCCCTACGAGCAGTACTTC.